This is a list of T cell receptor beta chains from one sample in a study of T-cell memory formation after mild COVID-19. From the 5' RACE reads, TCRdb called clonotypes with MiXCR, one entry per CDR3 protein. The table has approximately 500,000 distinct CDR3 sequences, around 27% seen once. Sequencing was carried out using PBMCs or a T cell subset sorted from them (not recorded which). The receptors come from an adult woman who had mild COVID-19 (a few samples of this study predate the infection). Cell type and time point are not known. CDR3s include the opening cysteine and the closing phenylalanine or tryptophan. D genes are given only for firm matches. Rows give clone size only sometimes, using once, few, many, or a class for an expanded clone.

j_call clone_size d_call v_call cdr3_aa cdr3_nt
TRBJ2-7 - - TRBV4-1 CASSQATQGSYEQYF TGCGCCAGCAGCCAAGCTACCCAGGGGTCCTACGAGCAGTACTTC
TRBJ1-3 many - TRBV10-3 CAISEDARGNTIYF TGTGCCATCAGTGAGGACGCCAGGGGAAACACCATATATTTT
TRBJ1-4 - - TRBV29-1 CSVEDSGENEKLFF TGCAGCGTTGAAGACTCTGGGGAAAATGAAAAACTGTTTTTT
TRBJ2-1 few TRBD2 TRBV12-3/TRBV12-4 CATAGLASTSSYNEQFF TGTGCCACCGCGGGACTAGCGTCAACTAGCTCCTACAATGAGCAGTTCTTC
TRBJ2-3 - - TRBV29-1 CSVGKDTQYF TGCAGCGTTGGCAAAGATACGCAGTATTTT
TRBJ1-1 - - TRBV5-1 CASSWEGRPGTEAFF TGCGCCAGCAGTTGGGAAGGGCGTCCGGGCACTGAAGCTTTCTTT
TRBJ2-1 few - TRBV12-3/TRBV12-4 CASSLRWARVLLTYNEQFF TGTGCCAGCAGTTTAAGGTGGGCCAGGGTCCTCCTAACCTACAATGAGCAGTTCTTC
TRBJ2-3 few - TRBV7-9 CASSLVAGQSDTQYF TGTGCCAGCAGCTTAGTGGCGGGGCAGTCAGATACGCAGTATTTT
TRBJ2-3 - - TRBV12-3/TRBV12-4 CASSLVAATDTQYF TGTGCCAGCAGTTTAGTGGCAGCCACAGATACGCAGTATTTT
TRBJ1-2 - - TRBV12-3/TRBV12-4 CASSLLRDWGGYTF TGTGCCAGCAGCCTTCTTAGAGACTGGGGTGGCTACACCTTC
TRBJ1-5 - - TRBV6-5 CASSSDVNQPQHF TGTGCCAGCAGTTCCGACGTCAATCAGCCCCAGCATTTT
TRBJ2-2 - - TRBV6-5 CASTPEGAGLSTGELFF TGTGCCAGCACTCCCGAGGGTGCGGGATTGAGCACCGGGGAGCTGTTTTTT
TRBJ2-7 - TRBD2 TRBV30 CACRREASYEQYF TGTGCCTGCCGACGGGAGGCCTCCTACGAGCAGTACTTC
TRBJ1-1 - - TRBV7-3 CASSPGGQSPLAFF TGTGCCAGCAGCCCCGGCGGGCAGAGTCCGTTGGCTTTCTTT
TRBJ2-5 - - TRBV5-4 CASSQGGGLGETQYF TGTGCCAGCAGTCAAGGCGGGGGCCTTGGGGAGACCCAGTACTTC
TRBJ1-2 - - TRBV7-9 CASSLRWGDTTF TGTGCCAGCAGCCTGAGATGGGGCGACACCACCTTC
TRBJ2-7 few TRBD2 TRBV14 CASSLSIAGVRNEQYF TGTGCCAGCAGTCTATCTATTGCGGGAGTCCGAAACGAGCAGTACTTC
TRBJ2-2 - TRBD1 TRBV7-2 CASSLSGGGGELFF TGTGCCAGCAGCTTATCAGGGGGTGGTGGGGAGCTGTTTTTT
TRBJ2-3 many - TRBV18 CASSPSGADTQYF TGTGCCAGCTCACCCTCAGGCGCAGATACGCAGTATTTT
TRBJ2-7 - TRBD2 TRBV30 CAWSLAGGPYEQYF TGTGCCTGGAGCTTAGCGGGGGGGCCCTACGAGCAGTACTTC
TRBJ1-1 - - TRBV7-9 CASSPPLGLGTEAFF TGTGCCAGCAGCCCTCCTCTGGGGTTGGGCACTGAAGCTTTCTTT
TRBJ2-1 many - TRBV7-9 CASSSQHEQFF TGTGCCAGCAGTTCACAACACGAGCAGTTCTTC
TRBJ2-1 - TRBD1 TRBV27 CASSFMGQGSNEQFF TGTGCCAGCAGTTTCATGGGACAGGGGTCCAATGAGCAGTTCTTC
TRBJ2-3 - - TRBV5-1 CASSYPPVTSTDTQYF TGCGCCAGCAGCTACCCTCCGGTGACCAGCACAGATACGCAGTATTTT
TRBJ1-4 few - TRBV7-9 CASLNTANEKLFF TGTGCCAGCCTGAATACGGCTAATGAAAAACTGTTTTTT
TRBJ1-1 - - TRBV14 CASSLLGGAEAFF TGTGCCAGCAGCCTCCTGGGAGGGGCTGAAGCTTTCTTT
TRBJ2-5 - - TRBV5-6 CASSPDPVRETQYF TGTGCCAGCAGCCCGGACCCGGTCCGGGAGACCCAGTACTTC
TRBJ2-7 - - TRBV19 CASSIRGTMSPGEQYF TGTGCCAGTTCTATCAGGGGGACTATGAGTCCGGGCGAGCAGTACTTC
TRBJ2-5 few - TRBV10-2 CASSRSRQETQYF TGCGCCAGCAGTCGGTCCAGACAAGAGACCCAGTACTTC
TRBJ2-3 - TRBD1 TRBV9 CASSSPDTGQGPYF TGTGCCAGCAGCTCCCCGGACACGGGACAGGGGCCGTATTTT
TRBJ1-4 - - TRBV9 CASSVGVLGVETNEKLFF TGTGCCAGCAGCGTAGGAGTACTAGGGGTGGAAACTAATGAAAAACTGTTTTTT
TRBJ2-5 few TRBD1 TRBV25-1 CASSDRGRETQYF TGTGCCAGCAGTGACAGGGGGCGGGAGACCCAGTACTTC
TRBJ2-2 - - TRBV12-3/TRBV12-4 CASSFRHLTGELFF TGTGCCAGCAGTTTTCGACACCTCACCGGGGAGCTGTTTTTT
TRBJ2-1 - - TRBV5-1 CASRSGLQGNEQFF TGCGCCAGCAGATCGGGACTCCAAGGCAATGAGCAGTTCTTC
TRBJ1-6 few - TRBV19 CASSIPGPITVSPLHF TGTGCCAGTAGTATCCCGGGACCGATCACGGTTTCACCCCTCCACTTT
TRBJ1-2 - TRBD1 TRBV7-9 CASSFSGTENYGYTF TGTGCCAGCAGCTTCTCCGGGACAGAAAACTATGGCTACACCTTC
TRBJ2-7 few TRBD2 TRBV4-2 CASSSPPGSSGSSYEQYF TGTGCCAGCAGCTCCCCGCCGGGGTCTAGCGGGAGCTCCTACGAGCAGTACTTC
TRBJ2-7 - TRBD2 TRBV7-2 CASKPGLAISEQYF TGTGCCAGCAAACCGGGACTAGCGATTTCCGAGCAGTACTTC
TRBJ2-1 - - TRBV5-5 CASSLYPGPGIHNEQFF TGTGCCAGCAGCTTGTACCCGGGGCCGGGGATACACAATGAGCAGTTCTTC
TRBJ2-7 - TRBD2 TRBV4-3 CASSQEGASGRVHEQYF TGCGCCAGCAGCCAAGAGGGGGCTAGCGGGAGGGTCCACGAGCAGTACTTC
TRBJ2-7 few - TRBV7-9 CASSRQDFSYEQYF TGTGCCAGCAGCCGACAGGATTTCTCCTACGAGCAGTACTTC
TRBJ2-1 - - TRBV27 CASSTQPGEYNEQFF TGTGCCAGCAGCACCCAACCGGGGGAATACAATGAGCAGTTCTTC
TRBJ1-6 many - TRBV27 CASSPSAPNNSPLHF TGTGCCAGCAGCCCTTCCGCCCCAAATAATTCACCCCTCCACTTT
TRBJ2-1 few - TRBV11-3 CASLAGPNYNEQFF TGTGCCAGCTTGGCGGGACCAAACTACAATGAGCAGTTCTTC
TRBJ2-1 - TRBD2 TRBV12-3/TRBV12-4 CASSRKREWGEQFF TGTGCCAGCAGTCGTAAGCGGGAGTGGGGAGAGCAGTTCTTC
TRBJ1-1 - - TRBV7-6 CASSPSPYRDTEAFF TGTGCCAGCAGCCCTAGCCCATACAGGGATACTGAAGCTTTCTTT